The T cell receptor beta chain under discussion was sequenced for a study of early T cells in non-severe SARS-CoV-2 infection (dated by TCRdb to the early 2020s). Context from the whole study: Because TCR sequencing was done on bulk RNA from unsorted whole blood, the alpha and beta chains could not be paired. Study-wide conclusions, independent of this receptor: VDJdb matching was skewed toward anti-spike CD8 responses and likely underestimated virus-specific expansions by missing private and CD4 specificities.

This clonotype occurred a few times. Its target antigen remains unknown. Qualities for individual bases were not recorded, and no much larger clone is one base off. The study was a case-control design nested within a healthcare worker cohort in London, UK, with weekly nasopharyngeal swab PCR tests and blood sampling. Between 23 and 31 March 2020, the week of the UK lockdown, healthcare workers were enrolled and then followed up weekly for as long as 16 weeks. The CDR3 covers 11 residues, taking in both the cysteine and the phenylalanine. Only the CDR3 region is kept as DNA, spanning 33 bases read in frame from base 1. At the junction V is shortened by 4 bases and J by 8 bases, with 5 bases in between. Library generation was performed with 5' RACE. TCRdb records NextSeq 500 as the sequencer. The TCR library protocol attached unique molecular identifiers to individual cDNA molecules to correct for sequencing error and PCR bias. Sequencing covered both TCR alpha and beta chains, and within each sample the abundances of alpha and beta sequences were tightly co-correlated. In the original analysis: Decombinator V4 was used to annotate the V gene, J gene and CDR3 of the TCR sequences. Expanded TCRs were defined as changing significantly between any two time points under a Poisson model with p below 0.0001. TCR abundances were normalised to the total number of TCRs sequenced per sample and expressed as counts per million. TRAV1-2 paired with TRAJ12, TRAJ20 or TRAJ33 defined MAIT TCRs, while TRAV10 paired with TRAJ18 defined iNKT TCRs. A search of VDJdb, accessed on 1 November 2021, was run for TCRs annotated to CMV, EBV and SARS-CoV-2, with TCRs annotated for multiple antigens excluded. In TCRdb, the public reads were trimmed at Q25 with fastp and aligned with MiXCR, with productive beta chains retained. Entries that share a CDR3 protein sequence are merged under the most common genes and DNA. It is TCRdb's table, rather than the study itself, that gives the V and J calls and clone size. This sample is represented by 90,000 to 120,000 distinct CDR3 sequences; 9.5% to 13% of them were singletons. Clones ranked in the top ten supply 3.1% of the sample.

The chain links TRBV12-3 or TRBV12-4 with TRBJ1-4, with no D gene named confidently. The source of this sequence is an adult who was a healthcare worker with PCR-confirmed SARS-CoV-2 infection or an uninfected control (not recorded which). The sequenced sample consisted of whole blood. The CDR3 region reads CASSYDEKLFF. The DNA sequence is given as TGTGCCAGCAGTTATGACGAAAAACTGTTTTTT.